The 18 T cell receptor beta chains in this list originate from one sample, sequenced in a study of T-cell reconstitution after alpha-beta-depleted transplantation in children. Preparing the TCRbeta library involved the use of unique molecular identifiers. Each CDR3 protein is one row after TCRdb ran MiXCR on the PCR reads. The sample contains almost 400,000 distinct CDR3 sequences, about 20% of which appear only once. The sample in question was PBMCs from the stem cell graft donor, obtained from the stem cell graft. Receptor source: a human donor who donated a stem cell graft to a child with acute myeloid leukemia.

Ten or more counts support this clonotype. The rearrangement links TRBV29-1 to TRBJ2-7; D is possibly TRBD2 (7 bases). Looked up from germline, CDR1 is SQVTM and CDR2 is ANQGSEA. The V and J ends lost 5 bases and 5 bases respectively, with 19 bases between them. CDR3 length: 14 residues. The DNA for the CDR3 is TGCAGCGTTAGGGACACGGGAGGACGGGACGAGCAGTACTTC. The encoded protein is CSVRDTGGRDEQYF.

A few counts support this clonotype. The chain recombines TRBV20-1 with TRBJ1-2; D not resolved. This CDR3 spans 17 amino acids. The germline gives CDR1 DFQATT, CDR2 SNEGSKA (reference sequence). The V gene lost 0 bases and the J gene lost 6 bases, with 23 bases spanning the gap. CDR3 DNA: TGCAGTGCTAGAGATTATAGTGCCGCCCAGAGGAGGAATGGCTACACCTTC. Translated, it gives CSARDYSAAQRRNGYTF.

This clonotype was seen a handful of times. The chain is built from TRBV7-8 and TRBJ1-1; 7 nucleotides match TRBD1. There are 15 residues in the CDR3. CDR1 and CDR2 from the germline V gene are SGHVS and FQNEAQ. With V trimmed by 2 bases and J by 3 bases, 6 bases remained unmatched. The CDR3 sequence is CASSLRQGSYTEAFF. The CDR3 bases are TGTGCCAGCAGCTTAAGACAGGGTTCGTACACTGAAGCTTTCTTT.

This chain uses TRBV5-1 with TRBJ2-1; 11 bases are shared with TRBD2. The J segment lost 8 bases and the V segment lost 4 bases, leaving 5 bases of the junction unmatched. The V gene's germline CDR1 is SGHRS and CDR2 YFSETQ. The CDR3 runs 14 residues. CDR3 region: CASSDTSGSYEQFF. In DNA, the CDR3 is TGCGCCAGCAGCGACACTAGCGGGAGCTATGAGCAGTTCTTC. Combining the CDR3 with reference TRBV5-1 and TRBJ2-1 gives the whole variable domain KAGVTQTPRYLIKTRGQQVTLSCSPISGHRSVSWYQQTPGQGLQFLFEYFSETQRNKGNFPGRFSGRQFSNSRSEMNVSTLELGDSALYLCASSDTSGSYEQFFGPGTRLTVL.

This clonotype was detected many times. The chain carries TRBV7-2 and TRBJ2-3; TRBD2 is a possible D gene (6 bases). Trimming shortened V by 11 bases and J by 0 bases, and 9 bases separated the two germline ends. Germline-derived CDR1 and CDR2 are SGHTA and FQGNSA. This CDR3 is built from 12 residues. CDR3 amino acids: CAGRGSTDTQYF. As DNA, the CDR3 is TGTGCCGGGCGGGGTAGCACAGATACGCAGTATTTT.

J is TRBJ1-4 and V is TRBV29-1; 9 nucleotides agree with TRBD1. The germline V gene has CDR1 SQVTM and CDR2 ANQGSEA. V gave up 5 bases and J gave up 2 bases; unmatched junction bases: 6. The CDR3 has 15 amino acids. CDR3 residues: CSVRDRDSTNEKLFF. CDR3 sequence (DNA): TGCAGCGTTCGGGACAGGGATTCTACTAATGAAAAACTGTTTTTT.

The chain uses TRBV12-3 or TRBV12-4 and TRBJ2-5; no clear D gene. The CDR3 extends over 15 amino acids. Trimming shortened V by 6 bases and J by 1 base, and 15 bases separated the two germline ends. CDR3 in amino acids: CASSEALIGQETQYF. The CDR3 DNA follows: TGTGCCAGCAGCGAAGCCCTTATCGGCCAAGAGACCCAGTACTTC.

This clonotype appeared a few times. This rearrangement joins TRBV5-1 to TRBJ2-3; D may be TRBD1 (6 bases). Trimming took 0 bases from V and 2 from J, leaving 10 bases between them. Germline V lookup: CDR1 SGHRS, CDR2 YFSETQ. This CDR3 has 15 amino acids. In DNA, the CDR3 is TGCGCCAGCAGCTTGGGAGACAGGTTCACAGATACGCAGTATTTT. Encoded protein: CASSLGDRFTDTQYF.

This clonotype was counted a few times. This chain joins TRBV29-1 and TRBJ2-3, with TRBD2 identical over 11 bases. The CDR3 runs to 14 residues. Trimming took 6 bases from V and 1 from J; bases not matched to a gene: 3. Germline CDR1 is SQVTM and CDR2 is ANQGSEA. The CDR3 loop is CSVRLAGRTDTQYF. CDR3 coding DNA: TGCAGCGTCCGACTAGCGGGACGCACAGATACGCAGTATTTT.

V is TRBV2 and J is TRBJ2-7; possible D gene TRBD1, 7 bases. There are 14 residues in the CDR3. The germline V gene encodes CDR1 SNHLY and CDR2 FYNNEI. The germline V and J ends were trimmed by 8 bases and 2 bases, with 16 bases remaining between them. The CDR3 loop is CASGGTASTYEQYF. CDR3 nucleotide sequence: TGTGCCAGCGGAGGGACAGCCTCTACCTACGAGCAGTACTTC.

CDR3 nucleotide sequence: TGTGCCAGCAGTTTTAACAGGTTCGAGCAGTTCTTC. Translating it yields CASSFNRFEQFF. The V gene is TRBV28, the J gene TRBJ2-1; a possible D gene is TRBD1 (5 bases). The ends were cut back, 3 bases at V and 10 bases at J, with 10 bases in the middle. Germline CDR1 reads MDHEN; CDR2 reads SYDVKM. The CDR3 sequence is 12 residues long. Supplemented by reference TRBV28 and TRBJ2-1, the full variable domain reads DVKVTQSSRYLVKRTGEKVFLECVQDMDHENMFWYRQDPGLGLRLIYFSYDVKMKEKGDIPEGYSVSREKKERFSLILESASTNQTSMYLCASSFNRFEQFFGPGTRLTVL.

The chain combines TRBV12-3 or TRBV12-4 with TRBJ1-5, with D maybe TRBD1 (6 bases). The CDR3 totals 13 residues. Trimming took 7 bases from V and 3 from J, leaving 10 bases between them. CDR3 loop: CASNGGPNQPQHF. The CDR3 DNA is TGTGCCAGCAATGGGGGCCCCAATCAGCCCCAGCATTTT.

This clonotype came up a few times. The chain combines TRBV20-1 with TRBJ2-7, with 11 positions matching TRBD2. The germline gives CDR1 DFQATT, CDR2 SNEGSKA (reference sequence). This CDR3 is 13 amino acids long. The CDR3 region is CGARSGRDYEQYF. The DNA of the CDR3 is TGCGGAGCCCGTAGCGGGAGGGACTACGAGCAGTACTTC.

This clonotype showed up just a few times. The chain recombines TRBV20-1 with TRBJ2-1; the D gene is possibly TRBD1 (5 bases). The CDR3 length is 10 residues. The V end was cut by 3 bases, the J end by 9 bases, with 6 bases between. Germline CDR1 is DFQATT and CDR2 is SNEGSKA (reference sequence). The chain's CDR3 is CSASRAEQFF. The CDR3 coding sequence is TGCAGTGCTAGCAGGGCTGAGCAGTTCTTC.

This clonotype was detected ten times or more. This chain's CDR3 is CSARDGRANEQFF. CDR3 DNA: TGCAGTGCTAGAGATGGAAGGGCCAATGAGCAGTTCTTC. The rearrangement uses TRBV20-1 and TRBJ2-1, with D unresolved. The germline V and J ends were trimmed by 0 bases and 6 bases, with 9 bases remaining between them. This CDR3 contains 13 residues. Looked up from germline, CDR1 is DFQATT and CDR2 is SNEGSKA (reference sequence).

This clonotype turned up a few times. The chain combines TRBV9 with TRBJ2-1, with TRBD2 identical over 7 bases. Trimming at V came to 4 bases and at J to 0 bases, leaving 19 bases not matched to a gene. Germline V gene data show CDR1 as SGDLS and CDR2 as YYNGEE. The CDR3 totals 20 residues. DNA of the CDR3: TGTGCCAGCAGCCCCGGGGTTAGCGGGTCTCAGGGAAGCTCCTACAATGAGCAGTTCTTC. Its protein product is CASSPGVSGSQGSSYNEQFF. The full variable domain, in which reference TRBV9 and TRBJ2-1 provide the parts outside the CDR3, is DSGVTQTPKHLITATGQRVTLRCSPRSGDLSVYWYQQSLDQGLQFLIQYYNGEERAKGNILERFSAQQFPDLHSELNLSSLELGDSALYFCASSPGVSGSQGSSYNEQFFGPGTRLTVL.

This clonotype has a handful of counts. The gene calls are TRBV20-1 and TRBJ2-5; possibly TRBD2 for D (6 bases). V lost 3 bases to trimming and J lost 1 base, with 9 bases between them. This CDR3 has 13 amino acids. The germline gives CDR1 DFQATT, CDR2 SNEGSKA (reference sequence). The CDR3 loop is CSASISGQETQYF. In nucleotides, the CDR3 is TGCAGTGCTAGTATTAGCGGCCAAGAGACCCAGTACTTC.

The table lists this clonotype with many counts. The V gene is TRBV20-1, the J gene TRBJ2-1; D is uncertain. The CDR3 contains 14 residues. The V gene lost 3 bases and the J gene lost 0 bases, with 9 bases spanning the gap. Germline V gene lookup returns CDR1 DFQATT and CDR2 SNEGSKA (reference sequence). CDR3 DNA: TGCAGTGCTAGTTCGAGGAGCTCCTACAATGAGCAGTTCTTC. Amino acid sequence: CSASSRSSYNEQFF.